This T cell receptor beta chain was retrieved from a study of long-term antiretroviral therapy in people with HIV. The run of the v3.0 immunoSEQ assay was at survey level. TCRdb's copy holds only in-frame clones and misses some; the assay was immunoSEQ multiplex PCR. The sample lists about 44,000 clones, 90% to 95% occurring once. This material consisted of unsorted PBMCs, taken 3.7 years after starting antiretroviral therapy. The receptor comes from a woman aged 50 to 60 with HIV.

CDR3 coding DNA: TGTGCCAGCAGTTACTCGGTGCAATCTGGAAACACCATATATTTT. Translated: CASSYSVQSGNTIYF. This chain connects TRBV6-6 to TRBJ1-3; D is undetermined. Germline CDR1 reads MNHNY; CDR2 reads SVGAGI (reference sequence). V shed 0 bases and J shed 1 base, with 7 bases lying between them. This CDR3 contains 15 residues.